The 29 T cell receptor beta chains reported below all come from one sample, sequenced in a study of blood T cell repertoires in COVID-19. Repertoires were generated with immunoSEQ multiplex PCR, while TCRdb's copy carries only in-frame clones and drops some. The repertoire holds approximately 220,000 clones, with 75% to 90% as singletons. Sequencing was performed on peripheral blood. These receptors all stem from a man in his forties with acute or convalescent COVID-19.

The chain joins TRBV25-1 to TRBJ2-7; possibly TRBD2 for D (6 bases). V was shortened by 6 bases and J by 7 bases, with 10 bases between the two germline ends. Germline CDR1 is MGHDK and CDR2 is SYGVNS. The CDR3 is 11 residues long. The CDR3 loop reads CASRGLAEQYF. CDR3 in DNA: TGTGCCAGCAGGGGACTCGCGGAGCAGTACTTC.

This clone was seen just once. J is TRBJ2-7 and V is TRBV12-3 or TRBV12-4; 8 nucleotides agree with TRBD1. The CDR3 length is 13 residues. With V trimmed by 3 bases and J by 5 bases, 3 bases remained unmatched. The CDR3 sequence is CASSFGQGHEQYF. The DNA for the CDR3 is TGTGCCAGCAGTTTCGGACAGGGCCACGAGCAGTACTTC.

The genes are TRBV19 and TRBJ2-1, with TRBD2 matching 8 bases. Germline-derived CDR1 and CDR2 are LNHDA and SQIVND (reference sequence). The CDR3 covers 15 residues. V lost 5 bases and J lost 0; bases outside the gene matches: 3. The CDR3 bases are TGTGCCAGTAGTTCGGGAGGGCCCTCCTACAATGAGCAGTTCTTC. Translated: CASSSGGPSYNEQFF.

The chain couples TRBV5-1 to TRBJ2-7; the D gene is possibly TRBD2 (6 bases). The CDR3 runs 15 residues. V was cut by 0 bases and J by 7 bases, with 17 bases left in between. Germline assignment: CDR1 SGHRS and CDR2 YFSETQ. The CDR3 coding sequence is TGCGCCAGCAGCTTGGAGGGACTCCCACCGGGGGAGCAGTACTTC. Protein: CASSLEGLPPGEQYF.

This clone was recorded a few times. The V call is TRBV5-1, the J call TRBJ2-1, with TRBD2 identical over 8 bases. CDR1 and CDR2 from the germline V gene are SGHRS and YFSETQ. The CDR3 totals 14 residues. Trimming cost V 4 bases and J 7 bases; bases outside gene matches: 7. The CDR3 region has the DNA TGCGCCAGCAGCAGCACGGGAGGGTGGAATGAGCAGTTCTTC. This codes for CASSSTGGWNEQFF.

The chain has TRBV19 and TRBJ2-1, with 12 bases identical to TRBD2. Germline V gene sequence: CDR1 LNHDA, CDR2 SQIVND (reference sequence). The junction had 3 bases not matched to a gene; V was cut back by 4 bases and J by 8 bases. The CDR3 consists of 14 residues. The CDR3 DNA sequence: TGTGCCAGTAGTAGACTAGCGGGAGCCGATGAGCAGTTCTTC. This encodes CASSRLAGADEQFF. Full variable domain (outside the CDR3, taken from reference TRBV19 and TRBJ2-1): DGGITQSPKYLFRKEGQNVTLSCEQNLNHDAMYWYRQDPGQGLRLIYYSQIVNDFQKGDIAEGYSVSREKKESFPLTVTSAQKNPTAFYLCASSRLAGADEQFFGPGTRLTVL.

This chain uses TRBV14 with TRBJ2-7; 9 nucleotides align to TRBD1. The germline gives CDR1 SGHDN, CDR2 FVKESK. This CDR3 is built from 14 residues. The junction had 7 bases not matched to a gene; V was cut back by 4 bases and J by 6 bases. The CDR3 region has the DNA TGTGCCAGCAGCCTCGGGACAGGGTTGTCCGAGCAGTACTTC. Translating it yields CASSLGTGLSEQYF.

This chain links TRBV6-1 with TRBJ2-2; TRBD1 agrees at 7 bases. Germline V gene sequence: CDR1 MNHNS, CDR2 SASEGT. Trimming at V came to 2 bases and at J to 5 bases, leaving 2 bases not matched to a gene. The CDR3 totals 14 residues. CDR3 protein: CASSEWGQTGELFF. The CDR3 DNA is TGTGCCAGCAGTGAATGGGGACAGACCGGGGAGCTGTTTTTT.

The V gene is TRBV7-2, the J gene TRBJ1-1; the D is unclear. CDR1 and CDR2 (germline): SGHTA, FQGNSA. The CDR3 spans 14 residues. V lost 3 bases and J lost 0, with 8 bases in between. CDR3 protein: CASSFGDLNTEAFF. The CDR3 DNA sequence: TGTGCCAGCAGCTTCGGGGATCTGAACACTGAAGCTTTCTTT.

This chain joins TRBV4-1 and TRBJ1-2, with 8 bases fitting TRBD1. This CDR3 spans 17 amino acids. Per the germline V gene, CDR1 is MGHRA and CDR2 is YSYEKL. Unmatched junction bases numbered 11, after V lost 1 base and J lost 4 bases. The CDR3 reads CASSQGSVAGGFYGYTF. The CDR3, as DNA: TGCGCCAGCAGCCAAGGCTCCGTGGCAGGGGGCTTCTATGGCTACACCTTC.

The chain carries TRBV30 and TRBJ1-4; 7 nucleotides align to TRBD1. The CDR3 is 13 residues long. CDR1 is GTSNPN and CDR2 is SVGIG in the germline V gene (reference sequence). V lost 5 bases and J lost 11; bases outside the gene matches: 11. As DNA, the CDR3 is TGTGCCTGGGAAAACCGAGTGACAGGGAAACTGTTTTTT. This translates into CAWENRVTGKLFF. The entire variable domain, with the rest obtained from reference TRBV30 and TRBJ1-4, is as follows: SQTIHQWPATLVQPVGSPLSLECTVEGTSNPNLYWYRQAAGRGLQLLFYSVGIGQISSEVPQNLSASRPQDRQFILSSKKLLLSDSGFYLCAWENRVTGKLFFGSGTQLSVL.

This sequence joins TRBV7-9 and TRBJ1-3, with TRBD1 as a possible D gene (6 bases). CDR3 length: 15 amino acids. V lost 1 base to trimming and J lost 0 bases, with 7 bases between them. Germline-derived CDR1 and CDR2 are SEHNR and FQNEAQ (reference sequence). The CDR3 DNA follows: TGTGCCAGCAGCTTAGGGACAGCCTCTGGAAACACCATATATTTT. This gives the protein CASSLGTASGNTIYF. Full variable domain (missing parts from reference TRBV7-9 and TRBJ1-3): DTGVSQNPRHKITKRGQNVTFRCDPISEHNRLYWYRQTLGQGPEFLTYFQNEAQLEKSRLLSDRFSAERPKGSFSTLEIQRTEQGDSAMYLCASSLGTASGNTIYFGEGSWLTVV.

The chain links TRBV19 to TRBJ1-6, with 7 bases that match TRBD1. Germline CDR1 LNHDA, CDR2 SQIVND (reference sequence). This CDR3 has 13 amino acids. The junction had 6 bases not matched to a gene; V was cut back by 7 bases and J by 9 bases. The CDR3 spells CASNDRDSSPLHF. In DNA form, the CDR3 reads TGTGCCAGTAATGACAGGGATAGTTCACCCCTCCACTTT.

The chain employs TRBV27 and TRBJ2-7; 7 bases are shared with TRBD2. The V gene's germline CDR1 is MNHEY and CDR2 SMNVEV (reference sequence). The CDR3 covers 12 residues. J gave up 3 bases and V 8 bases, and 4 bases lay outside the gene matches. The CDR3 DNA reads as TGTGCCAGCCGGGGGGACTACTACGAGCAGTACTTC. Translation: CASRGDYYEQYF.

This chain uses TRBV2 with TRBJ1-5, with 7 bases that match TRBD1. The V gene end was trimmed by 0 bases and the J gene end by 0 bases; junction bases not matched to a gene: 5. Germline lookup yields CDR1 SNHLY and CDR2 FYNNEI. The CDR3 covers 17 residues. The chain's CDR3 is CASSEAQGTDSNQPQHF. The CDR3 DNA is TGTGCCAGCAGTGAAGCGCAGGGGACAGATAGCAATCAGCCCCAGCATTTT.

This clone was recorded only once. The chain carries TRBV19 and TRBJ1-2; TRBD1 matches 7 bases. Germline V CDR1 and CDR2: LNHDA, SQIVND (reference sequence). V dropped 7 bases and J dropped 3; count of bases not matched to a gene: 5. This CDR3 is built from 13 residues. The CDR3: CASMGRGDYGYTF. The CDR3 DNA reads TGTGCCAGTATGGGCAGGGGGGACTATGGCTACACCTTC.

The chain recombines TRBV9 with TRBJ2-6; D perhaps matches TRBD2 (6 bases). Germline assignment: CDR1 SGDLS and CDR2 YYNGEE. This CDR3 has 15 residues. Trimming removed 0 bases from V and 4 bases from J, with 8 bases in between. The DNA for the CDR3 is TGTGCCAGCAGCGTAGCGGGAGACGGGGCCAACGTCCTGACTTTC. Protein sequence: CASSVAGDGANVLTF.

The gene calls are TRBV24-1 and TRBJ2-7, with D possibly matching TRBD2 (5 bases). V lost 0 bases, J lost 7 bases, and 6 bases lay in between. Germline V gene lookup returns CDR1 KGHDR and CDR2 SFDVKD. CDR3 length: 12 amino acids. CDR3 sequence: CATSDLRGEQYF. CDR3 nucleotide sequence: TGTGCCACCAGTGATTTGCGGGGAGAGCAGTACTTC.

The chain has TRBV14 and TRBJ1-6; a possible D gene is TRBD1 (6 bases). Between the trimmed V and J ends, which lost 1 base and 3 bases, there was a span of 13 bases. The CDR3 loop spans 17 amino acids. Germline CDR1 reads SGHDN; CDR2 reads FVKESK. CDR3 nucleotide sequence: TGTGCCAGCAGCCAAGTCTCCGGGACATACTATAATTCACCCCTCCACTTT. Translation gives CASSQVSGTYYNSPLHF.

This chain uses TRBV5-5 with TRBJ2-3; 9 bases fit TRBD1. The J segment lost 5 bases and the V segment lost 0 bases, leaving 4 bases of the junction unmatched. Germline V CDR1 and CDR2: SGHKS, YYEKEE (reference sequence). The CDR3 contains 15 residues. The CDR3 spells CASSLEGQGLDTQYF. CDR3 coding DNA: TGTGCCAGCAGCTTGGAAGGACAGGGGTTAGATACGCAGTATTTT.

This clone turned up a few times. The rearrangement uses TRBV5-1 and TRBJ2-7; D uncertain. This CDR3 is built from 13 residues. The ends were cut back, 0 bases at V and 2 bases at J, with 6 bases in the middle. CDR1 is SGHRS, CDR2 YFSETQ, per germline. The CDR3 loop reads CASSLASTYEQYF. CDR3 sequence (DNA): TGCGCCAGCAGCTTGGCGAGTACCTACGAGCAGTACTTC.

V is TRBV9 and J is TRBJ1-5; perhaps TRBD1 as D (6 bases). The CDR3 has 19 amino acids. CDR1 and CDR2 from the germline V gene are SGDLS and YYNGEE. V shed 3 bases and J shed 0 bases, with 22 bases lying between them. The chain's CDR3 is CASSDTGTHENDSNQPQHF. The CDR3 DNA sequence: TGTGCCAGCAGCGATACCGGGACACATGAAAACGATAGCAATCAGCCCCAGCATTTT.

The chain uses TRBV9 and TRBJ2-7; 7 bases line up with TRBD2. Germline loops: CDR1 SGDLS, CDR2 YYNGEE. The ends lost 7 bases at V and 4 bases at J; junction bases unmatched: 2. The CDR3 is made up of 11 amino acids. CDR3 sequence: CASGRGYEQYF. In DNA form, the CDR3 reads TGTGCCAGCGGGAGGGGTTACGAGCAGTACTTC.

The rearrangement uses TRBV6-2 or TRBV6-3 and TRBJ1-5; D is uncertain. CDR1 is MNHEY, CDR2 SVGEGT, per germline. The ends were cut back, 6 bases at V and 2 bases at J, with 14 bases in the middle. The CDR3 is 15 amino acids. The CDR3 region is CASSLLSLGNQPQHF. The CDR3 nucleotides are TGTGCCAGCAGCCTGCTTTCCTTAGGCAATCAGCCCCAGCATTTT.

This chain links TRBV15 with TRBJ2-6, with D tentatively TRBD1 (6 bases). CDR3 length equals 15 residues. Germline V gene sequence: CDR1 LNHNV, CDR2 YYDKDF (reference sequence). Trimming shortened V by 1 base and J by 2 bases, and 6 bases separated the two germline ends. The CDR3 loop reads CATSRAGAGANVLTF. The CDR3 DNA follows: TGTGCCACCAGCAGAGCAGGGGCTGGGGCCAACGTCCTGACTTTC.

The genes are TRBV5-1 and TRBJ1-1; 8 bases agree with TRBD1. The CDR3 is 14 residues long. Germline lookup yields CDR1 SGHRS and CDR2 YFSETQ. V trimming: 4 bases; J trimming: 1 base; junction bases outside the gene matches: 3. Written as DNA, the CDR3 is TGCGCCAGCAGCGTGGACAGGGCGAACACTGAAGCTTTCTTT. As protein: CASSVDRANTEAFF.

This clone was recorded a few times. The chain employs TRBV19 and TRBJ1-2; D is uncertain. CDR1 is LNHDA, CDR2 SQIVND, per germline (reference sequence). The CDR3 consists of 12 residues. V shed 11 bases and J shed 7 bases, with 17 bases lying between them. CDR3 region: CAAQEDSAGYTF. CDR3 DNA: TGTGCCGCGCAGGAGGATTCAGCTGGCTACACCTTC.

V usage is TRBV29-1 and J usage is TRBJ1-1, with 9 positions matching TRBD1. The germline gives CDR1 SQVTM, CDR2 ANQGSEA. The CDR3 has 12 residues. Trimming removed 6 bases from V and 4 bases from J; junction bases left unmatched: 3. DNA of the CDR3: TGCAGCGTCGGGACAGGGCTCACTGAAGCTTTCTTT. Amino acids: CSVGTGLTEAFF.

This clone occurred once. The CDR3 DNA reads as TGCGCCAGCAGTGAGCCGGGATTTGGGGAAGCTTTCTTT. Translated: CASSEPGFGEAFF. V is TRBV10-1 and J is TRBJ1-1; no firm D call. The CDR3 has 13 amino acids. The V end lost 2 bases, the J end lost 8 bases, and 12 bases lay between the germline ends. CDR1 and CDR2 (germline): WNHNN, SYGVQD (reference sequence).